The rows below give T cell receptor beta chains drawn from one sample of a study of regulatory T cells in long-lasting Graves disease. Using its own MiXCR run on the multiplex PCR reads, TCRdb lists one record per CDR3 protein. The data contain 580,000 or so distinct CDR3 sequences, about 16% of them singletons. These data were likewise used in another study, on T cells in Graves' hyperthyroidism and ophthalmopathy.

The input for sequencing was peripheral blood mononuclear cells (PBMCs), taken at new diagnosis, from a patient treated with antithyroid drugs. The receptors come from a man between 18 and 29 years old with Graves disease. CDR3s include the opening cysteine and the closing phenylalanine or tryptophan. A D gene is named only where the DNA matches it firmly. Some rows mark clone size as missing; the rest say once, few, many or name a class of expanded clone.

v_gene: TRBV12-3/TRBV12-4
j_gene: TRBJ1-2
abundance: many
d_gene: -
CDR3nt: TGTGCCAGCAGTTTGGGGAATTGGGGACGCTATGGCTACACCTTC
CDR3aa: CASSLGNWGRYGYTF

v_gene: TRBV19
j_gene: TRBJ2-7
abundance: -
d_gene: -
CDR3nt: TGTGCCAGTAGTGTCACAGGGCCCTACGAGCAGTACTTC
CDR3aa: CASSVTGPYEQYF

v_gene: TRBV6-1
j_gene: TRBJ2-6
abundance: many
d_gene: -
CDR3nt: TGTGCCAGCAGTGAACGGACAGCCCGTAGCTCTGGGGCCAACGTCCTGACTTTC
CDR3aa: CASSERTARSSGANVLTF

v_gene: TRBV28
j_gene: TRBJ2-7
abundance: few
d_gene: -
CDR3nt: TGTGCCAGCAGTTCCGGTACCCCGCAGCAGTACTTC
CDR3aa: CASSSGTPQQYF

v_gene: TRBV19
j_gene: TRBJ2-1
abundance: few
d_gene: -
CDR3nt: TGTGCCAGTAGTATGTCACTCCTCTCTTCGGTAAATGAGCAGTTCTTC
CDR3aa: CASSMSLLSSVNEQFF

v_gene: TRBV13
j_gene: TRBJ2-1
abundance: -
d_gene: TRBD1
CDR3nt: TGTGCCAGCAGCATGGGGGGACAGGGGGTATACAATGAGCAGTTCTTC
CDR3aa: CASSMGGQGVYNEQFF

v_gene: TRBV2
j_gene: TRBJ1-1
abundance: -
d_gene: TRBD1
CDR3nt: TGTGCCAGCAGTGAGGACAGGTACCGTTACACTGAAGCTTTCTTT
CDR3aa: CASSEDRYRYTEAFF

v_gene: TRBV7-9
j_gene: TRBJ2-7
abundance: few
d_gene: TRBD2
CDR3nt: TGTGCCAGCAGCTTATCAGCGGGAGTCCGGGAGCAGTACTTC
CDR3aa: CASSLSAGVREQYF

v_gene: TRBV20-1
j_gene: TRBJ1-4
abundance: -
d_gene: TRBD1
CDR3nt: TGCAGTGCTAGCCAACAGGGGATTAATGAAAAACTGTTTTTT
CDR3aa: CSASQQGINEKLFF

v_gene: TRBV20-1
j_gene: TRBJ2-3
abundance: -
d_gene: TRBD2
CDR3nt: TGCAGTGCTAGTCGGCGGGAGGGTGGGGATACGCAGTATTTT
CDR3aa: CSASRREGGDTQYF

v_gene: TRBV11-1
j_gene: TRBJ1-1
abundance: many
d_gene: -
CDR3nt: TGTGCCAGCAGCTTAGCCAGGGTTCGCACTGAAGCTTTCTTT
CDR3aa: CASSLARVRTEAFF

v_gene: TRBV28
j_gene: TRBJ2-5
abundance: -
d_gene: -
CDR3nt: TGCGCCAGCAGCCATACACCGGGAACCCGGGAGACCCAGTACTTC
CDR3aa: CASSHTPGTRETQYF

v_gene: TRBV28
j_gene: TRBJ2-7
abundance: many
d_gene: TRBD2
CDR3nt: TGTGCCAGCAGTTTCGAGACTAGCGGCTACGAGCAGTACTTC
CDR3aa: CASSFETSGYEQYF

v_gene: TRBV28
j_gene: TRBJ1-6
abundance: -
d_gene: TRBD1
CDR3nt: TGTGCCAGCAGTTTATATGGGGACAGTCTTAAGCCCCTCCACTTT
CDR3aa: CASSLYGDSLKPLHF

v_gene: TRBV6-6
j_gene: TRBJ2-7
abundance: many
d_gene: -
CDR3nt: TGTGCCAGCAGTTACTCGACGGGGACCACAAACTACGAGCAGTACTTC
CDR3aa: CASSYSTGTTNYEQYF

v_gene: TRBV7-9
j_gene: TRBJ2-5
abundance: many
d_gene: TRBD2
CDR3nt: TGTGCCAGCAGCTTAGGGCCAGCGGGAGAGGAGACCCAGTACTTC
CDR3aa: CASSLGPAGEETQYF

v_gene: TRBV7-2
j_gene: TRBJ1-5
abundance: -
d_gene: TRBD1
CDR3nt: TGTGCCAGCAGCTCCATGACAGGGCTTAATCAGCCCCAGCATTTT
CDR3aa: CASSSMTGLNQPQHF

v_gene: TRBV12-3/TRBV12-4
j_gene: TRBJ2-1
abundance: many
d_gene: -
CDR3nt: TGTGCCAGCAGTGGCGTGAACCACAATGAGCAGTTCTTC
CDR3aa: CASSGVNHNEQFF